Following are 3 T cell receptor beta chains from one sample sequenced in a study of shared clonotypes between healthy human individuals. The protocol was immunoSEQ multiplex PCR, while the TCRdb copy is restricted to in-frame clones and leaves out a portion. The top ten hold 0.39% of the sample, which has 2.3 million or so clones, more than 80% seen once. Sequenced material: naive CD4+ T cells from PBMCs. Subset in this sample: CD45RA+ positively selected. All receptors come from a man younger than 30 in good health. Some clones in this sample may be carry-over from other donors' samples.

The DNA of the CDR3 is TGTGCCAGCAGCCCCCAGGGGGAAGTCAATGAGCAGTTCTTC. Translated: CASSPQGEVNEQFF. The chain links TRBV2 to TRBJ2-1; 7 bases line up with TRBD1. The CDR3 loop spans 14 amino acids. V lost 6 bases, J lost 6 bases, and 8 bases stayed unmatched. Germline V gene data show CDR1 as SNHLY and CDR2 as FYNNEI. The variable domain in full, with the rest retrieved from reference TRBV2 and TRBJ2-1, is EPEVTQTPSHQVTQMGQEVILRCVPISNHLYFYWYRQILGQKVEFLVSFYNNEISEKSEIFDDQFSVERPDGSNFTLKIRSTKLEDSAMYFCASSPQGEVNEQFFGPGTRLTVL.

The rearrangement uses TRBV6-1 and TRBJ2-3; unclear D gene. This CDR3 is 15 amino acids long. The germline V gene has CDR1 MNHNS and CDR2 SASEGT. Deletions cut 0 bases from V and 6 bases from J, with 13 bases between. CDR3 protein: CASSEAELIGDTQYF. The CDR3 coding sequence is TGTGCCAGCAGTGAAGCGGAGCTAATTGGGGATACGCAGTATTTT.

This rearrangement joins TRBV18 to TRBJ2-1; 11 positions agree with TRBD1. In germline, CDR1 is KGHSH, CDR2 LQKENI. The CDR3 sequence is 15 residues long. Trimming removed 3 bases from V and 9 bases from J; junction bases left unmatched: 7. The CDR3 reads CASSPKGTGGGEQFF. For the CDR3, the DNA is TGTGCCAGCTCACCGAAGGGGACAGGGGGAGGTGAGCAGTTCTTC.